This T cell receptor (beta chain) was documented in a study of radiation and T cells in renal cell carcinoma. Using immunoSEQ multiplex PCR, the repertoire was profiled, and TCRdb retains in-frame clones only, with some absent. This sample has about 140,000 clones, with roughly 85% found just once. V lost 1 base to trimming and J lost 3 bases, with 7 bases between them. Germline CDR1 reads SGHKS; CDR2 reads YYEKEE (reference sequence). The CDR3 consists of 13 residues. Time point meaning: baseline pretreatment blood. Described treatment: 15 Gy SBRT to primary tumor, nephrectomy 4 weeks later. Sample: blood, taken from a patient whose treatment included radiotherapy and nephrectomy. The genes are TRBV5-5 and TRBJ2-5, with a possible D match to TRBD2 (5 bases). The sequence was obtained from a woman between 50 and 59 years old with renal cell carcinoma. The CDR3 region has the DNA TGTGCCAGCAGCTTGTTCGGGGAAGAGACCCAGTACTTC. The encoded protein is CASSLFGEETQYF.